This is a list of T cell receptor beta chains from one sample in a study of OX40 agonist ivuxolimab in advanced cancers. The method was immunoSEQ multiplex PCR; TCRdb's version includes in-frame clones alone and lacks a portion of them. This table has 55,000 to 80,000 clones, around nine tenths appearing once. The sequencing here drew on CD4+ or CD8+ T cells sorted from blood, taken in a trial of the OX40 agonist ivuxolimab. Receptors originate from an adult with an advanced solid tumor such as melanoma, head and neck, liver or kidney cancer. The CDR3 runs from the conserved cysteine through the conserved F or W. D genes are given only for firm matches. Clone size is given for some rows only: seen once, a few or many times, or a class if the clone is expanded.

D gene	V gene	J gene	clone size	CDR3 DNA	CDR3 protein
TRBD1	TRBV11-2	TRBJ1-1	once	TGTGCCAGCAGCCCCGGGACAGGTCAGCGGGCTTTCTTT	CASSPGTGQRAFF
.	TRBV18	TRBJ1-5	.	TGTGCCAGCTCCCTTGGGGGTGGGGATCAGCCCCAGCATTTT	CASSLGGGDQPQHF
.	TRBV15	TRBJ2-7	.	TGTGCCACCAGCAGAGAGTCCGGGGGACGGTACGAGCAGTACTTC	CATSRESGGRYEQYF
TRBD1	TRBV6-1	TRBJ1-2	.	TGTGCCAGCAGATTGACAGGGAGGGATGGCTACACCTTC	CASRLTGRDGYTF
.	TRBV15	TRBJ2-5	.	TGTGCCACCAGCAGAGAGAAAAGGAGGGAGGAGACCCAGTACTTC	CATSREKRREETQYF
.	TRBV5-1	TRBJ1-1	once	TGCGCCAGCAGCGCCCCGGCCTCGGGCACTGAAGCTTTCTTT	CASSAPASGTEAFF
TRBD1	TRBV11-2	TRBJ1-1	.	TGTGCCAGCAGCTCGTACAGGGGGCGGAACACTGAAGCTTTCTTT	CASSSYRGRNTEAFF
.	TRBV6-1	TRBJ2-3	few	TGTGCCAGCAGAGACGACAACACAGATACGCAGTATTTT	CASRDDNTDTQYF
TRBD1	TRBV7-9	TRBJ2-7	.	TGTGCCAGCAGCTCGGGACAGGGGCAATACGAGCAGTACTTC	CASSSGQGQYEQYF
.	TRBV11-2	TRBJ2-2	few	TGTGCCAGCAGCTTAGTAGGGGGTCACGGCACCGGGGAGCTGTTTTTT	CASSLVGGHGTGELFF
.	TRBV21-1	TRBJ1-1	.	TGTGCCAGCAGCAAATCCAGGGGTCTCAAAAACACTGAAGCTTTCTTT	CASSKSRGLKNTEAFF
TRBD2	TRBV29-1	TRBJ2-1	.	TGCAGCGTCAAGAGCGGGAGCTCCTACAATGAGCAGTTCTTC	CSVKSGSSYNEQFF